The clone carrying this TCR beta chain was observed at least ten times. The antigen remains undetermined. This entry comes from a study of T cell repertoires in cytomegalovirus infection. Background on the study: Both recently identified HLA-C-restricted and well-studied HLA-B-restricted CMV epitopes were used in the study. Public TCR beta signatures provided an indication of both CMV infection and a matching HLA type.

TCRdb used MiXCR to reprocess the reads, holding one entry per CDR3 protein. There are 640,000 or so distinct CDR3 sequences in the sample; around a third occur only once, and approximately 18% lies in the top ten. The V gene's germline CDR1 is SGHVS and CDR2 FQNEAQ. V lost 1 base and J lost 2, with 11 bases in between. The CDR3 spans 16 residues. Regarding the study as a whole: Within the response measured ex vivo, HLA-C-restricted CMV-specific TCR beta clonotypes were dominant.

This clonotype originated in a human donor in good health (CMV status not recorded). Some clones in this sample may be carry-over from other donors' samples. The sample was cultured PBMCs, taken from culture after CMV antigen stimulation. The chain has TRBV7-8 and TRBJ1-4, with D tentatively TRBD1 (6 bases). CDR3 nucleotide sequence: TGTGCCAGCAGCTTAGGGAACAGGGCCACTAATGAAAAACTGTTTTTT. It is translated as CASSLGNRATNEKLFF.